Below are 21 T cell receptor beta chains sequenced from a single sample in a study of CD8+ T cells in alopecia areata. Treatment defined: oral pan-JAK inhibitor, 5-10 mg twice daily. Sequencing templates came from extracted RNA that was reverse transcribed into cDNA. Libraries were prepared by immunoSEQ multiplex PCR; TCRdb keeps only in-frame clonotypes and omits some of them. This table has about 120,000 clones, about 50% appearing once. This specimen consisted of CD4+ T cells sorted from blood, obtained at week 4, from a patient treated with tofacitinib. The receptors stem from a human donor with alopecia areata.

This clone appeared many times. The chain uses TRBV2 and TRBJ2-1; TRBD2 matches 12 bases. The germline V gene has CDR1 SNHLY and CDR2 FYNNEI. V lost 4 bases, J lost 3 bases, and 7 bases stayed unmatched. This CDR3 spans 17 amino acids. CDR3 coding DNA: TGTGCCAGCAGTGCCCGACTAGCGGGGGCCTTCTACAATGAGCAGTTCTTC. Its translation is CASSARLAGAFYNEQFF.

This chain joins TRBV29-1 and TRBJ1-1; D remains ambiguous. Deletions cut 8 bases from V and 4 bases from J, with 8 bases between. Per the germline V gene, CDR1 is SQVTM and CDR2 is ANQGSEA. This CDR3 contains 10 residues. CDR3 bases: TGCAGCCCCCCAGGCACTGAAGCTTTCTTT. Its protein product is CSPPGTEAFF.

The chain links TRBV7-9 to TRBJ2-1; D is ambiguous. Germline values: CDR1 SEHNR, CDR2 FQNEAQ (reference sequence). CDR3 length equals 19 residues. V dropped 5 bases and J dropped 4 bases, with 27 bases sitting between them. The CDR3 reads CASSPSTGLWVPLYNEQFF. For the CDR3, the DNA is TGTGCCAGCAGCCCTTCTACCGGTCTTTGGGTCCCCCTTTACAATGAGCAGTTCTTC.

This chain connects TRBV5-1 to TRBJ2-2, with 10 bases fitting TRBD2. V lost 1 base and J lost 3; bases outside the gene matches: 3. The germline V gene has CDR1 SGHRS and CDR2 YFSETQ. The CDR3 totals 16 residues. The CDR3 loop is CASSLRTSGYTGELFF. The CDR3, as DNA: TGCGCCAGCAGCTTGAGGACTAGCGGATACACCGGGGAGCTGTTTTTT. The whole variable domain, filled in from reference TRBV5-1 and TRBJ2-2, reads KAGVTQTPRYLIKTRGQQVTLSCSPISGHRSVSWYQQTPGQGLQFLFEYFSETQRNKGNFPGRFSGRQFSNSRSEMNVSTLELGDSALYLCASSLRTSGYTGELFFGEGSRLTVL.

CDR3 in amino acids: CASSQTAGTSYEQYF. CDR3 DNA: TGCGCCAGCAGCCAGACGGCGGGAACCTCCTACGAGCAGTACTTC. The J gene is TRBJ2-7, the V gene TRBV4-1, with D possibly TRBD2 on 6 matching bases. The germline CDR1 and CDR2 sequences are MGHRA and YSYEKL. Trimming shortened V by 3 bases and J by 0 bases, and 12 bases separated the two germline ends. This CDR3 spans 15 amino acids.

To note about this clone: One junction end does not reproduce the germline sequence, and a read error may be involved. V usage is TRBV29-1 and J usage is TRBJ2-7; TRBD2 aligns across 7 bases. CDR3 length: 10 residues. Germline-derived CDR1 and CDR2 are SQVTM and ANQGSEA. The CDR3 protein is CSVRDYKQYF. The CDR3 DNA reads TGCAGCGTCCGGGACTACAAGCAGTACTTC.

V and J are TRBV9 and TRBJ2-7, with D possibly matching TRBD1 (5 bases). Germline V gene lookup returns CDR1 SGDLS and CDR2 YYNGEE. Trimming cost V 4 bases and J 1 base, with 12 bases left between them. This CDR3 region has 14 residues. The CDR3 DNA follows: TGTGCCAGCAGCCCTGACAGTGGTTCCTACGAGCAGTACTTC. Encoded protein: CASSPDSGSYEQYF.

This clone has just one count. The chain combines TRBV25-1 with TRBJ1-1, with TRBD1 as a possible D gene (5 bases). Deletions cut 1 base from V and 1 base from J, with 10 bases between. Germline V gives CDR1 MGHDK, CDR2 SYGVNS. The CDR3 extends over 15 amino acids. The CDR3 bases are TGTGCCAGCAGTGAATTCGGGACGAAGAACACTGAAGCTTTCTTT. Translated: CASSEFGTKNTEAFF.

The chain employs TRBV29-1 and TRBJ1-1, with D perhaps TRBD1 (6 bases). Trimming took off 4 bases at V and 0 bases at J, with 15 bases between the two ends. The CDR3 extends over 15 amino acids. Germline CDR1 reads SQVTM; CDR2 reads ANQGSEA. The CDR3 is CSVGDRGRVNTEAFF. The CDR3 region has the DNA TGCAGCGTTGGGGATCGGGGGCGGGTGAACACTGAAGCTTTCTTT.

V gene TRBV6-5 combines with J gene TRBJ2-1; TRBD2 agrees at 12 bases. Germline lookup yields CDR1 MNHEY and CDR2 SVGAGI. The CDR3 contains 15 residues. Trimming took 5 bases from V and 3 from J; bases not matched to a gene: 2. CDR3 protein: CASSRTSGIYNEQFF. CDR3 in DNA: TGTGCCAGCAGTAGGACTAGCGGGATCTACAATGAGCAGTTCTTC.

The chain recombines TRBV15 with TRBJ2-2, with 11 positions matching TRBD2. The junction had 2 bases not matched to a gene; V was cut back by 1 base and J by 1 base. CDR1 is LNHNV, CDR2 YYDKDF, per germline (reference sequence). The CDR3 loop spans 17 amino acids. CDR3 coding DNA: TGTGCCACCAGCAGAGCAGGGACTAGCGGGAACACCGGGGAGCTGTTTTTT. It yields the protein CATSRAGTSGNTGELFF.

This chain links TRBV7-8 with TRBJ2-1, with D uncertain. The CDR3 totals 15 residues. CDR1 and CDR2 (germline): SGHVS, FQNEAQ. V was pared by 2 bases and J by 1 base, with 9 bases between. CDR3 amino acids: CASSLSPSSYNEQFF. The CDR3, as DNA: TGTGCCAGCAGCTTAAGTCCCTCTTCCTACAATGAGCAGTTCTTC.

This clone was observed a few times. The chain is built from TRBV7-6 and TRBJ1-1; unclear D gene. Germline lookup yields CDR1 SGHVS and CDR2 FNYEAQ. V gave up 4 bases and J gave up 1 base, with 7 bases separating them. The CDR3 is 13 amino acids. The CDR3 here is CASSSDQNTEAFF. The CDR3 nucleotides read TGTGCCAGCAGCTCTGACCAGAACACTGAAGCTTTCTTT.

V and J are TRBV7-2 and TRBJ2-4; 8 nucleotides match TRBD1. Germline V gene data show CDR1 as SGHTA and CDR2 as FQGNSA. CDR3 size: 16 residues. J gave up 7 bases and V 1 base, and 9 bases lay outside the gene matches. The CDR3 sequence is CASSLDPGGGLNIQYF. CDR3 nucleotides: TGTGCCAGCAGCTTAGACCCAGGGGGCGGATTGAACATTCAGTACTTC. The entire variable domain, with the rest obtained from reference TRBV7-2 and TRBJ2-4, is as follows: GAGVSQSPSNKVTEKGKDVELRCDPISGHTALYWYRQSLGQGLEFLIYFQGNSAPDKSGLPSDRFSAERTGGSVSTLTIQRTQQEDSAVYLCASSLDPGGGLNIQYFGAGTRLSVL.

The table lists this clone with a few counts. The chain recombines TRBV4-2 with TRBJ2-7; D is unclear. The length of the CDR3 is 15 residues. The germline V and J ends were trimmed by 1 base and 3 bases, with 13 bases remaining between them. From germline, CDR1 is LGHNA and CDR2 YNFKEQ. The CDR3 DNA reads TGTGCCAGCAGCCAAGGTACGGACGGAAACTACGAGCAGTACTTC. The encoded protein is CASSQGTDGNYEQYF.

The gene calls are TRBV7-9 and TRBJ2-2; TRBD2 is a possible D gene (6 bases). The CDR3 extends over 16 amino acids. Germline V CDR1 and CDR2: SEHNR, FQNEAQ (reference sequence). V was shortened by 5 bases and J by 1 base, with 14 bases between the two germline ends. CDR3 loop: CASSPLGGMNTGELFF. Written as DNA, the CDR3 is TGTGCCAGCAGCCCCTTAGGAGGGATGAACACCGGGGAGCTGTTTTTT.

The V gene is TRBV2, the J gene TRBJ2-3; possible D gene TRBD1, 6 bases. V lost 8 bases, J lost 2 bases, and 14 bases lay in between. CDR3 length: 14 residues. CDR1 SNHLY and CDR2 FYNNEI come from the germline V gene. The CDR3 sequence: CASQKGVITDTQYF. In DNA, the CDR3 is TGTGCCAGCCAAAAGGGGGTCATCACAGATACGCAGTATTTT.

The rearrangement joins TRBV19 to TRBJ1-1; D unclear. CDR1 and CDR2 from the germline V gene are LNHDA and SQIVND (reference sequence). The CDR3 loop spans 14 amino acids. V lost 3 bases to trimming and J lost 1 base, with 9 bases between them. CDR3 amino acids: CASSIGRPNTEAFF. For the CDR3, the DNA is TGTGCCAGTAGTATCGGCCGGCCGAACACTGAAGCTTTCTTT.

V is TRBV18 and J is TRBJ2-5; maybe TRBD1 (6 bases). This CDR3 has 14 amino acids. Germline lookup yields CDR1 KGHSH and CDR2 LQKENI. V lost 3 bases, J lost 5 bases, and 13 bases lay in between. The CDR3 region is CASSPSGQGETQYF. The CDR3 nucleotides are TGTGCCAGCTCACCCTCGGGACAAGGGGAGACCCAGTACTTC.

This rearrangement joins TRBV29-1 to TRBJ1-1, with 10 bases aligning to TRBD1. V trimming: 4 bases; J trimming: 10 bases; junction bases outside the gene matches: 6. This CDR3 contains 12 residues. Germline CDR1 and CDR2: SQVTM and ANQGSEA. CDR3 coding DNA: TGCAGCGTTGGAGTCCGGGACAGGGGAGCTTTCTTT. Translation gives CSVGVRDRGAFF.

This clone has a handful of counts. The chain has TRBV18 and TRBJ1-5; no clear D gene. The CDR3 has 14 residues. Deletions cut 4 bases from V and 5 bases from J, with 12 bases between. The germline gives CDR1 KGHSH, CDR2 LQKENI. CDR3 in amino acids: CASSLSGVDQPQHF. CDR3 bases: TGTGCCAGCTCACTCTCCGGGGTTGATCAGCCCCAGCATTTT.